This T cell receptor beta chain was recovered during a study of blood T cell repertoires in COVID-19 (dated by TCRdb to about 2020). Study-level background: The collaborator samples originated in the United States, Italy and Spain and spanned the acute and convalescent phases of COVID-19. Where HLA class I and class II types were available, the types were taken from metadata supplied by the sample provider, not from assay-based typing. A de-identified subject ID, COVID-19 status, age in years and sex were almost always included in the sample metadata. The repertoires were made available in a free public database intended to serve as a resource for research on the immune response to SARS-CoV-2. Subjects who had been exposed to COVID-19, were actively infected with it, or had recovered from it provided the deeply sampled blood TCRbeta repertoires that made up the dataset. The prospective study material was composed of cDNA or gDNA derived from T cells, B-cell-depleted T cells, or PBMCs. The samples were drawn from two sources: the first 160 participants of the ongoing ImmuneRACE study, and 1,200 or so subjects contributed by 6 global collaborators. The study at large found these results: The quantity of clinical and demographic metadata differed by source and by participant and was supplied without curation.

Regarding this clone: What this receptor recognizes is not known. Per-base quality was not reported, and no clone a single base away is much larger than it.

TCRbeta CDR3 regions were amplified from genomic DNA using the immunoSEQ Assay, a bias-controlled multiplex PCR. The authors' pipeline ran thus. The number of nucleated cells in each sample was estimated from the amplification of reference gene primers within the assay. Sequence reads were collapsed and filtered to measure the absolute abundance of every unique TCRbeta CDR3 rearrangement. For each sample, productive Simpson clonality was calculated as the square root of Simpson's diversity index over productive rearrangements. TCRdb obtained this table from immuneACCESS and retained in-frame rearrangements with V and J assigned. These tables miss some clones; where compared with another copy, unresolved V genes account for less than half of the shortfall, and the remainder is unexplained. V and J calls and clone size follow that table, whereas D and trimming were derived from the DNA. The sample table records around 400,000 clones; about 87% of these occur just once. The biggest ten clones account for 2% to 2.5% of the sample.

The CDR3 goes from the cysteine to the phenylalanine over 14 residues. The sequence is cut down to CDR3 DNA, 42 bases in frame from base 1. V loses 0 bases of germline sequence and J loses 4 bases, and the interval between the two ends is 7 bases. From a lookup of the germline V gene, CDR1 and CDR2 are SGHNT and YENEEA. In Seattle, one collaborating source enrolled patients while the infection was active and tracked those patients longitudinally over the course of disease. The collaborating institutions used their own protocols to collect whole blood in K2EDTA tubes. For TCRbeta analysis, collaborators shipped samples as frozen whole blood, isolated PBMCs, or DNA extracted from either of those sample types.

This TCR was sampled from a woman aged 55-69 years with COVID-19, enrolled during active disease. The rearrangement joined TRBV11-3 to TRBJ2-1, with the identity of the D gene unclear. Input material: peripheral blood. CDR3 reads: CASSLDAEYNEQFF. In nucleotides, the sequence is TGTGCCAGCAGCTTAGATGCCGAGTACAATGAGCAGTTCTTC.